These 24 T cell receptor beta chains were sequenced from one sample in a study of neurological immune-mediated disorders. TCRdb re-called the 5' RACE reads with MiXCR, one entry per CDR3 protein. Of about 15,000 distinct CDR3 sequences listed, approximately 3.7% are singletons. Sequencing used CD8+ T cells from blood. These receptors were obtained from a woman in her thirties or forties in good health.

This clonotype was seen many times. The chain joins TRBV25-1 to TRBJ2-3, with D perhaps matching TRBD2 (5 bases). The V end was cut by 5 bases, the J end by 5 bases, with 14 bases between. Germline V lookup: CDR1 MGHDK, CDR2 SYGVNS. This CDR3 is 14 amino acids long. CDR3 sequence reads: CASSSQPRGDTQYF. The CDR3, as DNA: TGTGCCAGCAGTTCCCAACCCCGGGGAGATACGCAGTATTTT.

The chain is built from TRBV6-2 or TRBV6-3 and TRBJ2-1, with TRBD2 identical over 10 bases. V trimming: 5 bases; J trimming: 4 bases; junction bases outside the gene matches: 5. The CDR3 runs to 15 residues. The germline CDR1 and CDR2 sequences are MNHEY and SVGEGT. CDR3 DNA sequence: TGTGCCAGCAGTACCGGGACTAGCGTTTACAATGAGCAGTTCTTC. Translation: CASSTGTSVYNEQFF.

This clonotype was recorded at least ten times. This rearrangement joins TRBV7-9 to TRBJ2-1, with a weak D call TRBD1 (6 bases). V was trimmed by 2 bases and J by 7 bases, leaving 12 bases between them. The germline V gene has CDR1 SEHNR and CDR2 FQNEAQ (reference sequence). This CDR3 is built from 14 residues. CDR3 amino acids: CASSLTQGGNEQFF. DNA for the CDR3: TGTGCCAGCAGCTTAACACAGGGTGGGAATGAGCAGTTCTTC.

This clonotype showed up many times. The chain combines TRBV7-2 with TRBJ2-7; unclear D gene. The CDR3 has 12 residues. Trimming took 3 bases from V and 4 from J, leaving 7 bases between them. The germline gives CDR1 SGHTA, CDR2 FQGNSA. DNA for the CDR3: TGTGCCAGCAGCTTCGGTTTTTACGAGCAGTACTTC. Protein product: CASSFGFYEQYF.

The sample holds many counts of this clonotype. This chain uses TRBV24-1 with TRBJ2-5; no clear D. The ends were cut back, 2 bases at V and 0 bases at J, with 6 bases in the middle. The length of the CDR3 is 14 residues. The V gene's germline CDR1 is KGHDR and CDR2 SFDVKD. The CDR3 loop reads CATSDYEDQETQYF. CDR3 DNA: TGTGCCACCAGTGATTATGAGGACCAAGAGACCCAGTACTTC.

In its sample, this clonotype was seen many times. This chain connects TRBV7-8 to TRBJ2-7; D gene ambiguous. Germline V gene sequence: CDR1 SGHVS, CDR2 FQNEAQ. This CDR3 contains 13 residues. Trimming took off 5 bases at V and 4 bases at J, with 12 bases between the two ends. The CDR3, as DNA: TGTGCCAGCAGCCCCGAGGTACATTACGAGCAGTACTTC. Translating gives CASSPEVHYEQYF. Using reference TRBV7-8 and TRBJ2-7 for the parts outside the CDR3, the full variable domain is GAGVSQSPRYKVAKRGQDVALRCDPISGHVSLFWYQQALGQGPEFLTYFQNEAQLDKSGLPSDRFFAERPEGSVSTLKIQRTQQEDSAVYLCASSPEVHYEQYFGPGTRLTVT.

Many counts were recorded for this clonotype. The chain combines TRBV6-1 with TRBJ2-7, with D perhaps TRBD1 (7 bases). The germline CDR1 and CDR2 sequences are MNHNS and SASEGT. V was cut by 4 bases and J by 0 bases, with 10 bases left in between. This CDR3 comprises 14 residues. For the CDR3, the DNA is TGTGCCAGCAGTGGCAGGGGGGCCTCCTACGAGCAGTACTTC. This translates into CASSGRGASYEQYF.

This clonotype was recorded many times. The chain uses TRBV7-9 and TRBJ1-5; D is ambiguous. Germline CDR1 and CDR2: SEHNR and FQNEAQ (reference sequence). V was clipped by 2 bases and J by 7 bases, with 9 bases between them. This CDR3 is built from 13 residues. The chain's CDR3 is CASSLHQWQPQHF. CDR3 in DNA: TGTGCCAGCAGCTTACATCAGTGGCAGCCCCAGCATTTT.

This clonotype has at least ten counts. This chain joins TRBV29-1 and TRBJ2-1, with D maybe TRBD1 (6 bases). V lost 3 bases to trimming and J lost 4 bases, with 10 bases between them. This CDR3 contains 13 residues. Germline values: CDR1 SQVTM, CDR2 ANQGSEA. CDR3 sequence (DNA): TGCAGCGTTGAGGGGGCAGCGTACAATGAGCAGTTCTTC. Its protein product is CSVEGAAYNEQFF.

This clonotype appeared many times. This chain's CDR3 is CASSQVGAAQETQYF. CDR3 nucleotides: TGCGCCAGCAGCCAAGTCGGGGCGGCTCAAGAGACCCAGTACTTC. The chain combines TRBV4-1 with TRBJ2-5, with D possibly being TRBD1 or TRBD2 (5 bases each). The V and J ends lost 1 base and 2 bases respectively, with 11 bases between them. Germline assignment: CDR1 MGHRA and CDR2 YSYEKL. This CDR3 is built from 15 residues.

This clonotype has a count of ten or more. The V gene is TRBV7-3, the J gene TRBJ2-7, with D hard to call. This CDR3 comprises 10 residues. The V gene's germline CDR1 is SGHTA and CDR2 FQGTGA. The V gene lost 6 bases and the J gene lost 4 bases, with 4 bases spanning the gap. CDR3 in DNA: TGTGCCAGCAGTTTTTACGAGCAGTACTTC. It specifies CASSFYEQYF.

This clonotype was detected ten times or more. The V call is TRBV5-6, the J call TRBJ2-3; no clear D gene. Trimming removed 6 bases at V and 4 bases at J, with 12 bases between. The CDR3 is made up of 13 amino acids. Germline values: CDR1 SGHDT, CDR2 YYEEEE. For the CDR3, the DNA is TGTGCCAGCAATAACCCGACCCCAGATACGCAGTATTTT. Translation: CASNNPTPDTQYF.

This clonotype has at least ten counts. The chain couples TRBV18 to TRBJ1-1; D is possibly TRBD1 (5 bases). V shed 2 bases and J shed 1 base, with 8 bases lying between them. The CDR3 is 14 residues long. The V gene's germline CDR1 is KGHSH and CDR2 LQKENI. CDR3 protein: CASSPWDSNTEAFF. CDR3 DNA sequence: TGTGCCAGCTCACCATGGGACTCGAACACTGAAGCTTTCTTT.

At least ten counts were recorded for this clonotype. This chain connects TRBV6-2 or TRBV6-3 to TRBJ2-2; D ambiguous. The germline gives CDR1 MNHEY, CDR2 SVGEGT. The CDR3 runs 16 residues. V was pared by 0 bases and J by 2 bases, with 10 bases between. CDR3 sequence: CASSYSITGNTGELFF. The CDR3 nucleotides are TGTGCCAGCAGTTACTCGATTACTGGAAACACCGGGGAGCTGTTTTTT.

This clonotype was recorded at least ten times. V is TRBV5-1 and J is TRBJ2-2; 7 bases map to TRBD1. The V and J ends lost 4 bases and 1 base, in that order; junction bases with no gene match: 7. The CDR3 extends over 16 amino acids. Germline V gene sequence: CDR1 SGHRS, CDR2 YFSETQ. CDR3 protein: CASSVPQGLNTGELFF. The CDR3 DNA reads TGCGCCAGCAGCGTACCACAGGGGTTGAACACCGGGGAGCTGTTTTTT. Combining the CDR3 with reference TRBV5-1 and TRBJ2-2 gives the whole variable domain KAGVTQTPRYLIKTRGQQVTLSCSPISGHRSVSWYQQTPGQGLQFLFEYFSETQRNKGNFPGRFSGRQFSNSRSEMNVSTLELGDSALYLCASSVPQGLNTGELFFGEGSRLTVL.

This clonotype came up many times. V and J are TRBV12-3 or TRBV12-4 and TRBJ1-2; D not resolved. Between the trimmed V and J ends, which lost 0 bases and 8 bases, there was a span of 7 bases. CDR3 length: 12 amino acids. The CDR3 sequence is CASSLAGRGYTF. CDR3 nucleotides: TGTGCCAGCAGTTTAGCAGGACGAGGCTACACCTTC.

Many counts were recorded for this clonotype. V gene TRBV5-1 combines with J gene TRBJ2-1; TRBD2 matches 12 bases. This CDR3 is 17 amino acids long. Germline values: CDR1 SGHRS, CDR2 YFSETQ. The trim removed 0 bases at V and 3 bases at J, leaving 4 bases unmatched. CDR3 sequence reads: CASSLGLAGVVYNEQFF. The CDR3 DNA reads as TGCGCCAGCAGCTTGGGACTAGCGGGAGTAGTCTACAATGAGCAGTTCTTC.

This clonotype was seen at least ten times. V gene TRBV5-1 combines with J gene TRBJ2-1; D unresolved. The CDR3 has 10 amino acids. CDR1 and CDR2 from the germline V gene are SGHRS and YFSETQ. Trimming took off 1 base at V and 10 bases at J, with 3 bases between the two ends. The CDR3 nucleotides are TGCGCCAGCAGCTTGAGGGAGCAGTTCTTC. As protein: CASSLREQFF.

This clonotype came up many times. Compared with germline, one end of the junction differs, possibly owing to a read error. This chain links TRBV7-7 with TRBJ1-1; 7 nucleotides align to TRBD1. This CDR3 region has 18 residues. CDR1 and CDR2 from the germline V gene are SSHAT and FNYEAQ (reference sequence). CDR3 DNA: TGTGCTAGCAGTTTTCCTTGGGACAGCGGTCCCATGAACACTGAAGCTTTCTTT. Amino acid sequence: CASSFPWDSGPMNTEAFF.

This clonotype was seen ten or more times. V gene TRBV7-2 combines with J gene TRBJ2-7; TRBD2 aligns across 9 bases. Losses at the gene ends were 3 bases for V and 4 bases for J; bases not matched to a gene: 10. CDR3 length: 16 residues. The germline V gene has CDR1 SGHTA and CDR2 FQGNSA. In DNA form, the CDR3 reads TGTGCCAGCAGCTTCGGTAGGCTAGCGGGAATGTACGAGCAGTACTTC. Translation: CASSFGRLAGMYEQYF.

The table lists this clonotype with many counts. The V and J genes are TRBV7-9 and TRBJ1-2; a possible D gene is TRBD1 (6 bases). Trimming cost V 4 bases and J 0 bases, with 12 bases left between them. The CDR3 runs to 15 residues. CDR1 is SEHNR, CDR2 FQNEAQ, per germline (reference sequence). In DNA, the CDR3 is TGTGCCAGCAGCTCCTCAGGGGACGCTAACTATGGCTACACCTTC. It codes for CASSSSGDANYGYTF.

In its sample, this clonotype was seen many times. The CDR3 region has the DNA TGTGCCAGCAGCTTAAAGACAGGGAAGGTCACCATATATTTT. Protein product: CASSLKTGKVTIYF. The V call is TRBV7-8, the J call TRBJ1-3, with 7 bases lining up with TRBD1. Germline V lookup: CDR1 SGHVS, CDR2 FQNEAQ. Trimming took 2 bases from V and 9 from J; bases not matched to a gene: 7. The CDR3 spans 14 residues.

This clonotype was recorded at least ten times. In nucleotides, the CDR3 is TGTGCCAGCAGTTCCAGACAGGGGGGGATCTATGGCTACACCTTC. Protein product: CASSSRQGGIYGYTF. This chain joins TRBV27 and TRBJ1-2; TRBD1 matches at 9 bases. The CDR3 has 15 residues. V gave up 4 bases and J gave up 4 bases; unmatched junction bases: 7. Per the germline V gene, CDR1 is MNHEY and CDR2 is SMNVEV (reference sequence).

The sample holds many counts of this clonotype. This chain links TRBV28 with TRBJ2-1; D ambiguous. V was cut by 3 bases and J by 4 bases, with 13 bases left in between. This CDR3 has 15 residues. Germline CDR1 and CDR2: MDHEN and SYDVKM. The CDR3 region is CASSFRAEYYNEQFF. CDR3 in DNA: TGTGCCAGCAGTTTTCGGGCAGAGTATTACAATGAGCAGTTCTTC.